The present entry profiles one TCR beta chain with its context. This clonotype was counted many times. Its antigen is not yet known. No base quality values were provided; no much bigger clone lies one nucleotide off. CDR1 SGHNT and CDR2 YYREEE were looked up in the germline V gene (reference sequence). The cysteine opens and the phenylalanine closes a CDR3 of 14 amino acids. Only CDR3 DNA is held: 42 bases, read in frame from base 1. Between the V and J ends, shortened by 4 bases and 8 bases respectively, the junction contains 18 bases. Every donor was a healthy Caucasian. Three unrelated non-twin adults were additionally sequenced: a male aged 18 to 29, a male aged 50 to 59 and a female aged 50 to 59. Using Miltenyi CD45RO+ enrichment and human naive T-cell isolation kits, memory (CD45RO+) and naive T cells were isolated from PBMC. Library preparation used 5' RACE. The instrument given in TCRdb is Illumina HiSeq 2000. Template switching introduced a universal primer binding site; the final cDNA contained a unique molecular identifier, enabling accurate counting of TCR cDNA molecules. Specific primers in the conserved constant-segment region were used to synthesize first-strand cDNA for the TCR alpha and beta chains. To control for contamination, every cDNA library was double barcoded, receiving both a SMART-Mk sample barcode and Illumina barcodes. Two successive PCR steps introduced TruSeq adapter sequences along with Illumina sample barcodes. The TCR alpha and beta cDNA libraries were sequenced on the Illumina HiSeq platform using custom primers. The authors processed their data as follows. MiGEC was used to process raw reads and extract unique molecular identifiers, and MiXCR was used to find CDR3 positions. Recombination models were inferred per individual with the repgenHMM and IGoR tools using an EM algorithm. The analysis of shared clonotypes was done with the tcR package in R, with sharing normalized by the product of cloneset sizes. To study raw recombination free of thymic and clonal selection effects, out-of-frame nonproductive sequences were analyzed. TCRdb cleaned the public reads at Q25 with fastp, built clones with MiXCR and kept in-frame beta chains. Identical CDR3 proteins give one entry, which carries the most common genes and DNA. The V and J calls and clone size are TCRdb's, not the authors'. The sample profile shows 350,000 to 400,000 distinct CDR3 sequences; roughly 9% of them were found once. Of the sample, around 8.6% falls within the top ten clones.

The data were taken from a study of identical twins (dated by TCRdb to about 2016). Concerning the study at large: To test whether fetal clonotypes persist, the study used deep sequencing on TCR alpha and beta repertoires from monozygotic twins, unrelated adults of various ages, and cord blood. To rule out contamination, the twin experiments were replicated at different times with different library preparation protocols.

The paper's findings and limits, for the study overall: Because the same donors could not be followed over many years, the conclusions relied on cross-sectional statistical analysis. Compared with coincidental sharing between unrelated individuals, out-of-frame TCR alpha sequences shared between twins had an excess of sequences with low generation probability. Out-of-frame TCR alpha sharing in monozygotic twins was systematically underestimated by recombination models, whereas sharing between unrelated individuals was in agreement with the recombination models. In beta out-of-frame sequences, excess twin sharing was weaker, because having fewer shared sequences lowered the signal-to-noise ratio. Abundant cord blood beta clonotypes carried fewer insertions; young adult naive repertoires showed a weaker similar trend, while memory repertoires showed none. Zero-insertion analyses could be partly confounded by invariant T cells such as MAIT and iNKT, though diverse VJ usage argued against such confounding for most clonotypes.

The chain is encoded by TRBV5-4 joined to TRBJ1-2, and TRBD1 may be the D gene, going by 5 matching bases. This receptor was identified in a woman in her 50s in good health. The sequencing input was naive T cells sorted from blood. The meaning of the sample's cell subset or site label: cells isolated with a human naive T-cell isolation kit. CDR3 loop: CASSQVGGVDGYTF. The sequence in DNA is TGTGCCAGCAGCCAGGTTGGGGGGGTCGACGGCTACACCTTC.